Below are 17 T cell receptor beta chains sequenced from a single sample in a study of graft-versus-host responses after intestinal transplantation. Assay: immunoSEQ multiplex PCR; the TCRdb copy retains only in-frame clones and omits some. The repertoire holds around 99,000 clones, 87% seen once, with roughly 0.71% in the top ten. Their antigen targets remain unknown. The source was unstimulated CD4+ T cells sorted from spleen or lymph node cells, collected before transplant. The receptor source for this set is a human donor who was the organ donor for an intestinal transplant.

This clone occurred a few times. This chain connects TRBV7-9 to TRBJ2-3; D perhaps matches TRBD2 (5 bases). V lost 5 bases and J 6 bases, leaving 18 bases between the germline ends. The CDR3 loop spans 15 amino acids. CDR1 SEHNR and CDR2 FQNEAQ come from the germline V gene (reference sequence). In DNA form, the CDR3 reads TGTGCCAGCAGCCCCGAGGGCATTTTAGCGGATACGCAGTATTTT. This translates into CASSPEGILADTQYF.

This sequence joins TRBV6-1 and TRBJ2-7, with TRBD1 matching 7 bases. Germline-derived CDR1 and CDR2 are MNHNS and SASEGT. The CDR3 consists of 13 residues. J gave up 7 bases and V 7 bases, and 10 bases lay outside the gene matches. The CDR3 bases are TGTGCCAGCACTCGACAGGGAATGAGGGAGCAGTACTTC. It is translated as CASTRQGMREQYF.

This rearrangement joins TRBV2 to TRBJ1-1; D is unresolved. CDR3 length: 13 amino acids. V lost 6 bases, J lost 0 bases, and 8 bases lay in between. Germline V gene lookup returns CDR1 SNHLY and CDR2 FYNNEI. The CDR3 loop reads CASRDMMNTEAFF. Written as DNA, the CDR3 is TGTGCCAGCAGAGATATGATGAACACTGAAGCTTTCTTT. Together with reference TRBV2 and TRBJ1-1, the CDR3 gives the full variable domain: EPEVTQTPSHQVTQMGQEVILRCVPISNHLYFYWYRQILGQKVEFLVSFYNNEISEKSEIFDDQFSVERPDGSNFTLKIRSTKLEDSAMYFCASRDMMNTEAFFGQGTRLTVV.

The CDR3, as DNA: TGTGCCAGTTCCAAAGGACAGGGATGGGAGACCCAGTACTTC. Translation gives CASSKGQGWETQYF. The J gene is TRBJ2-5, the V gene TRBV19; TRBD1 aligns across 8 bases. The J segment lost 5 bases and the V segment lost 8 bases, leaving 10 bases of the junction unmatched. Germline loops: CDR1 LNHDA, CDR2 SQIVND (reference sequence). This CDR3 has 14 residues.

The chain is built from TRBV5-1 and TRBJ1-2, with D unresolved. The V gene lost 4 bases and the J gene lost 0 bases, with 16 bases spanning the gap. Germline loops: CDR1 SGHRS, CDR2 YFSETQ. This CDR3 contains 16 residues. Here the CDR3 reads CASSNPPGGSNYGYTF. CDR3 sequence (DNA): TGCGCCAGCAGCAACCCCCCAGGCGGATCTAACTATGGCTACACCTTC.

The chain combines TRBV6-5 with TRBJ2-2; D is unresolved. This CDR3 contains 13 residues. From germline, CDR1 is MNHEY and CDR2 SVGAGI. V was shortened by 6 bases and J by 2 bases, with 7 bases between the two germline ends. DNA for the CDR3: TGTGCCAGCAGGGACCTAAACACCGGGGAGCTGTTTTTT. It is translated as CASRDLNTGELFF.

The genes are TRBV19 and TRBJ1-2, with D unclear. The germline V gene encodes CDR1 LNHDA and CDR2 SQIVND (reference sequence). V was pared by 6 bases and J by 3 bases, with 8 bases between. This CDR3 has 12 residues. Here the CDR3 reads CASSFGDYGYTF. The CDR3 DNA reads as TGTGCCAGTAGCTTTGGGGACTATGGCTACACCTTC.

The CDR3 reads CASSVGHSGANVLTF. The CDR3 DNA is TGTGCCAGCAGCGTAGGACACTCTGGGGCCAACGTCCTGACTTTC. The V and J genes are TRBV9 and TRBJ2-6; D ambiguous. V was trimmed by 0 bases and J by 0 bases, leaving 4 bases between them. The germline V gene has CDR1 SGDLS and CDR2 YYNGEE. This CDR3 is built from 15 residues.

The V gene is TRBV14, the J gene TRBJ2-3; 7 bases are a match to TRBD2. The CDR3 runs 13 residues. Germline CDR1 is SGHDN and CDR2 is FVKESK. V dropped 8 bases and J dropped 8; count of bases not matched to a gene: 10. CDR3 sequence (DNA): TGTGCCAGCGCCCCCCGGGACTACACTACGCAGTATTTT. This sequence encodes CASAPRDYTTQYF.

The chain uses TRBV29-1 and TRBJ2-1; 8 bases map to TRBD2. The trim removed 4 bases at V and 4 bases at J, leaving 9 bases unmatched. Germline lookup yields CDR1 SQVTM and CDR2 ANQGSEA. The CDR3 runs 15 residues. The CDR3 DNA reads TGCAGCGTTGGAGTCGTGGTAGCGGGGTACAATGAGCAGTTCTTC. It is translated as CSVGVVVAGYNEQFF.

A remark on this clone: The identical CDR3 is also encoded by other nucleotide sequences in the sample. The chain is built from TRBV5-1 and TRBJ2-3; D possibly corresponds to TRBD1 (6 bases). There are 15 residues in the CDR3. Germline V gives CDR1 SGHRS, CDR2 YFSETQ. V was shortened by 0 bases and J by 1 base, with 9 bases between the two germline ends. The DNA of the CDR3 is TGCGCCAGCAGCTTGGAGGGACAAGGCACAGATACGCAGTATTTT. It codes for CASSLEGQGTDTQYF.

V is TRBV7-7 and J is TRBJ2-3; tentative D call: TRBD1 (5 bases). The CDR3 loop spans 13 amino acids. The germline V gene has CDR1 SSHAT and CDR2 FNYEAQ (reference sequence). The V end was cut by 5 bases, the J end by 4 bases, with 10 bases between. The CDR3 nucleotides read TGTGCCAGCAGCCTGGGGCATTCAGATACGCAGTATTTT. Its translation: CASSLGHSDTQYF.

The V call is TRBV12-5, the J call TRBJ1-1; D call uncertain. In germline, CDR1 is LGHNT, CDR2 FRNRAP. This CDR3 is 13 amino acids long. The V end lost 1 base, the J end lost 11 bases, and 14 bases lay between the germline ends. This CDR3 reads CASGLAARAAAFF. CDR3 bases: TGTGCTAGTGGTTTGGCCGCCCGGGCAGCCGCTTTCTTT.

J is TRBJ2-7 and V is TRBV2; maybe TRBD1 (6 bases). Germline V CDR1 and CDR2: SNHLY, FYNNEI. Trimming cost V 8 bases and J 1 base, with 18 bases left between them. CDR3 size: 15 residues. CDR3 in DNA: TGTGCCAGCCGACAGGACAGACCCTTTTCCTACGAGCAGTACTTC. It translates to CASRQDRPFSYEQYF.

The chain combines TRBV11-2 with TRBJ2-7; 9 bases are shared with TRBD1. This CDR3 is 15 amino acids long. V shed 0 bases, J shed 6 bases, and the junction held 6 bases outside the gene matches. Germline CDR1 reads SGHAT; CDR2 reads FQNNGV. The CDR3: CASSLEGTGFGEQYF. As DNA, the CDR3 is TGTGCCAGCAGCTTAGAGGGGACAGGGTTTGGCGAGCAGTACTTC.

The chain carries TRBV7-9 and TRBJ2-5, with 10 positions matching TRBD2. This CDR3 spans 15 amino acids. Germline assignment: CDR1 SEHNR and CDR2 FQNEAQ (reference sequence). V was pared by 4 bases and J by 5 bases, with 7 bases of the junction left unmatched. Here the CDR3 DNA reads TGTGCCAGCAGCTCTCTAGCGGGAGAGAGGGAGACCCAGTACTTC. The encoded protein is CASSSLAGERETQYF.

The CDR3 sequence is CASSQYGGWTDTQYF. For the CDR3, the DNA is TGTGCCAGCAGCCAATACGGGGGCTGGACAGATACGCAGTATTTT. V and J are TRBV4-2 and TRBJ2-3; D is perhaps TRBD1 or TRBD2 (6 bases each). CDR1 and CDR2 (germline): LGHNA, YNFKEQ. V gave up 2 bases and J gave up 3 bases, with 12 bases separating them. The CDR3 is made up of 15 amino acids.